What follows is one T cell receptor (beta chain) and its context. This sample was taken from a study of control samples from healthy donors and cancer patients. Method: immunoSEQ multiplex PCR; TCRdb's copy keeps in-frame clones and lacks some. Among about 200,000 clones listed, 91% were seen once. The V gene's germline CDR1 is SGDLS and CDR2 YYNGEE. This CDR3 is built from 15 residues. The V gene end was trimmed by 0 bases and the J gene end by 4 bases; junction bases not matched to a gene: 7. Sequenced input: blood. This sequence originates from a young man in good health. This sequence joins TRBV9 and TRBJ2-7, with 7 bases identical to TRBD1. The CDR3 loop reads CASSVGGRGQYEQYF. CDR3 DNA: TGTGCCAGCAGCGTAGGCGGAAGGGGGCAATACGAGCAGTACTTC.